Listed below are T cell receptor beta chains from one sample, sequenced in a study of blood T cell repertoires in COVID-19. Measured with immunoSEQ multiplex PCR; TCRdb has only the in-frame clones, and not every one. The table records approximately 100,000 clones, about 82% of them present only once. The sample taken for sequencing was peripheral blood. These receptors all come from a human donor in a cohort sampled during active COVID-19. The CDR3 runs from the conserved cysteine through the conserved F or W. D genes are given only for firm matches. Clone size is given for some rows only: seen once, a few or many times, or a class if the clone is expanded.

D: TRBD1; V: TRBV2; size: -; J: TRBJ1-2; DNA: TGTGCCAGCAGTGGCAGGGGGCGCGGCTACACCTTC; CDR3: CASSGRGRGYTF
D: -; V: TRBV11-2; size: -; J: TRBJ2-5; DNA: TGTGCCAGCAGCCCCCTGACTATGAGGGAGACCCAGTACTTC; CDR3: CASSPLTMRETQYF
D: -; V: TRBV27; size: -; J: TRBJ1-1; DNA: TGTGCCAGCAGTTTGCTGGGACAACTTGAAGCTTTCTTT; CDR3: CASSLLGQLEAFF
D: -; V: TRBV6-2/TRBV6-3; size: -; J: TRBJ2-7; DNA: TGTGCCAGCAGTTACGGCCTAGTTGGTCGCTACGAGCAGTACTTC; CDR3: CASSYGLVGRYEQYF
D: -; V: TRBV27; size: -; J: TRBJ1-6; DNA: TGTGCCAGCAGGGTAGCAGGGGCCTATAATTCACCCCTCCACTTT; CDR3: CASRVAGAYNSPLHF
D: -; V: TRBV7-9; size: -; J: TRBJ1-2; DNA: TGTGCCAGCAGCTTATCAAACTATGGCTACACCTTC; CDR3: CASSLSNYGYTF
D: -; V: TRBV19; size: few; J: TRBJ1-1; DNA: TGTGCCAGTAGTATAGGGAGTCACACTGAAGCTTTCTTT; CDR3: CASSIGSHTEAFF
D: -; V: TRBV2; size: -; J: TRBJ2-5; DNA: TGTGCCAGCAGTTCTTTGGGGGCGGTCGGGGAGACCCAGTACTTC; CDR3: CASSSLGAVGETQYF
D: -; V: TRBV5-1; size: -; J: TRBJ2-3; DNA: TGCGCCAGCAGCAACTTTGTGGGGGCCGGGGATCCGCCGCAGTATTTT; CDR3: CASSNFVGAGDPPQYF
D: -; V: TRBV19; size: once; J: TRBJ1-1; DNA: TGTGCCAGTAGTGGGGGGTGGATGACTGAAGCTTTCTTT; CDR3: CASSGGWMTEAFF
D: -; V: TRBV30; size: -; J: TRBJ1-1; DNA: TGTGCCTGGAGTGTACTATTTCGGGGGAACACTGAAGCTTTCTTT; CDR3: CAWSVLFRGNTEAFF
D: -; V: TRBV19; size: -; J: TRBJ1-1; DNA: TGTGCCAGTAGGATGGGGCACACTGAAGCTTTCTTT; CDR3: CASRMGHTEAFF
D: TRBD2; V: TRBV3-1/TRBV3-2; size: -; J: TRBJ2-3; DNA: TGTGCCAGCAGCCGTAGGACTAGCGGGGGGGGTGGAGATACGCAGTATTTT; CDR3: CASSRRTSGGGGDTQYF
D: -; V: TRBV6-2/TRBV6-3; size: once; J: TRBJ2-7; DNA: TGTGCCAGCAGTACGACAGACGTGTCCTACGAGCAGTACTTC; CDR3: CASSTTDVSYEQYF
D: -; V: TRBV7-8; size: -; J: TRBJ1-1; DNA: TGTGCCAGCAGCCCGGGCCAGCGAGGAGGCACTGAAGCTTTCTTT; CDR3: CASSPGQRGGTEAFF
D: -; V: TRBV10-3; size: -; J: TRBJ1-2; DNA: TGTGCCATCAGTGAAAATAGTTTTGGCTACACCTTC; CDR3: CAISENSFGYTF
D: TRBD1; V: TRBV6-6; size: -; J: TRBJ1-1; DNA: TGTGCCAGCACCTGGACAGGGGGCGCGGGGAACACTGAAGCTTTCTTT; CDR3: CASTWTGGAGNTEAFF
D: -; V: TRBV7-9; size: few; J: TRBJ1-5; DNA: TGTGCCAGCAGCTTAGTCGTCGGGGGAACTAATCAGCCCCAGCATTTT; CDR3: CASSLVVGGTNQPQHF
D: TRBD1; V: TRBV28; size: few; J: TRBJ2-3; DNA: TGTGCCAGCAGGGACAGGGTGACAGATACGCAGTATTTT; CDR3: CASRDRVTDTQYF
D: TRBD1; V: TRBV2; size: -; J: TRBJ2-7; DNA: TGTGCCAGCAAACGGACAGGGTGGGAGCAGTACTTC; CDR3: CASKRTGWEQYF
D: -; V: TRBV7-6; size: -; J: TRBJ2-5; DNA: TGTGCCAGCAGCTCGCAAGAGACCCAGTACTTC; CDR3: CASSSQETQYF
D: TRBD1; V: TRBV20-1; size: -; J: TRBJ2-2; DNA: TGCAGTGCTAGTGGGACAGGGAGCCCCGGGGAGCTGTTTTTT; CDR3: CSASGTGSPGELFF
D: -; V: TRBV19; size: -; J: TRBJ1-4; DNA: TGTGCCAGTAGTATTGGGATAGGGACTACAACTAATGAAAAACTGTTTTTT; CDR3: CASSIGIGTTTNEKLFF
D: TRBD2; V: TRBV7-3; size: -; J: TRBJ2-1; DNA: TGTGCCAGCAGCTTAAGCGGGAGCTCCTACAATGAGCAGTTCTTC; CDR3: CASSLSGSSYNEQFF
D: TRBD2; V: TRBV6-1; size: -; J: TRBJ2-1; DNA: TGTGCCAGCAGTGTAGGGACTAGCGGGACCTACAATGAGCAGTTCTTC; CDR3: CASSVGTSGTYNEQFF
D: TRBD1; V: TRBV5-1; size: -; J: TRBJ2-2; DNA: TGCGCCAGCGGATCACGCCCGGGACAGGGACCCGGGGAGCTGTTTTTT; CDR3: CASGSRPGQGPGELFF
D: -; V: TRBV14; size: -; J: TRBJ2-3; DNA: TGTGCCAGCAGCCAAGATCGCGGCACAGATACGCAGTATTTT; CDR3: CASSQDRGTDTQYF
D: -; V: TRBV3-1/TRBV3-2; size: -; J: TRBJ1-5; DNA: TGTGCCAGCAGCTGGGGGGGAGGACACGTCCAGCCCCAGCATTTT; CDR3: CASSWGGGHVQPQHF
D: -; V: TRBV21-1; size: -; J: TRBJ2-2; DNA: TGTGCCAGCAGCAAAGATGTGACAGGATACGAACACCGGGGAGCTGTTTTT; CDR3: CASSKDVTGYEHRGAVF
D: -; V: TRBV9; size: -; J: TRBJ1-4; DNA: TGTGCCAGCAGTAAAGGGGGAGTCGGTAATGAAAAACTGTTTTTT; CDR3: CASSKGGVGNEKLFF
D: TRBD2; V: TRBV29-1; size: -; J: TRBJ2-4; DNA: TGCAGCGTCGCTAGCGGGGTAGGAATTCAGTACTTC; CDR3: CSVASGVGIQYF
D: TRBD2; V: TRBV18; size: -; J: TRBJ2-1; DNA: TGTGCCAGCTCACCCTTCGGGCTAGCGGGGGGGAGTGAGCAGTTCTTC; CDR3: CASSPFGLAGGSEQFF
D: TRBD1; V: TRBV28; size: once; J: TRBJ1-1; DNA: TGTGCCAGCAGTTTACCGGCGACAGGGGTGGTTGAAGCTTTCTTT; CDR3: CASSLPATGVVEAFF
D: -; V: TRBV2; size: -; J: TRBJ1-4; DNA: TGTGCCAGCAGTGCACTTCGAGGGTTTACTGAAAAACTGTTTTTT; CDR3: CASSALRGFTEKLFF
D: -; V: TRBV6-6; size: few; J: TRBJ1-3; DNA: TGTGCCAGCATTATTGACAGCTCTGGAAACACCATATATTTT; CDR3: CASIIDSSGNTIYF
D: -; V: TRBV6-2/TRBV6-3; size: -; J: TRBJ2-4; DNA: TGTGCCAGCAGTTACGACACCGTAGCCAAAAACATTCAGTACTTC; CDR3: CASSYDTVAKNIQYF
D: TRBD2; V: TRBV12-3/TRBV12-4; size: -; J: TRBJ2-7; DNA: TGTGCCAGCAGTTCCCGGGAGGTCTACGAGCAGTACTTC; CDR3: CASSSREVYEQYF
D: TRBD1; V: TRBV3-1/TRBV3-2; size: -; J: TRBJ2-5; DNA: TGTGCCAGCAGCCACCGGACAGGGCGAGCCCAAGAGACCCAGTACTTC; CDR3: CASSHRTGRAQETQYF
D: -; V: TRBV7-2; size: -; J: TRBJ2-7; DNA: TGTGCCAGCAGCGGTACTTACGAGCAGTACTTC; CDR3: CASSGTYEQYF
D: TRBD1; V: TRBV10-3; size: once; J: TRBJ2-3; DNA: TGTGCCATCAGTGAACAAGGACAGGGGGCAGTAGATACGCAGTATTTT; CDR3: CAISEQGQGAVDTQYF
D: TRBD1; V: TRBV5-4; size: -; J: TRBJ1-1; DNA: TGTGCCAGCAGCCTCGACAGGGGGCGGGTGAACACTGAAGCTTTCTTT; CDR3: CASSLDRGRVNTEAFF
D: TRBD1; V: TRBV2; size: -; J: TRBJ1-2; DNA: TGTGCCAGCAGCCTCAGGGGGGACGGCTACACCTTC; CDR3: CASSLRGDGYTF
D: -; V: TRBV7-8; size: -; J: TRBJ1-1; DNA: TGTGCCAGCAGCTTAGGTTCACCGGGGACTGAAGCTTTCTTT; CDR3: CASSLGSPGTEAFF
D: -; V: TRBV5-1; size: once; J: TRBJ2-7; DNA: TGCGCCAGCAGCTTGGAGCTGCTTTCCTACGAGCAGTACTTC; CDR3: CASSLELLSYEQYF
D: -; V: TRBV7-8; size: -; J: TRBJ1-5; DNA: TGTGCCAGCAGCTTTAATAGCGGTAGCAATCAGCCCCAGCATTTT; CDR3: CASSFNSGSNQPQHF
D: TRBD1; V: TRBV7-9; size: few; J: TRBJ1-2; DNA: TGTGCCAGCAGGGGGACAGGGGAAGGGCATGGCTACACCTTC; CDR3: CASRGTGEGHGYTF
D: -; V: TRBV3-1/TRBV3-2; size: -; J: TRBJ1-1; DNA: TGTGCCAGCGGCCATAATCCGGACTGGAACACTGAAGCTTTCTTT; CDR3: CASGHNPDWNTEAFF
D: TRBD2; V: TRBV9; size: -; J: TRBJ2-1; DNA: TGTGCCAGCAGCCCACACGGGGGGGCCGGAGGCAATGAGCAGTTCTTC; CDR3: CASSPHGGAGGNEQFF
D: TRBD2; V: TRBV7-9; size: few; J: TRBJ2-2; DNA: TGTGCCAGCACCCTCCAACTAGCGGGGGATGGGACCGGGGAGCTGTTTTTT; CDR3: CASTLQLAGDGTGELFF
D: -; V: TRBV7-8; size: -; J: TRBJ1-5; DNA: TGTGCCAGCAGCTTTCCCGGTACGAATCAGCCCCAGCATTTT; CDR3: CASSFPGTNQPQHF